The present T cell receptor (beta chain) was sequenced within a study of vaccination and CD4 T cells after COVID-19. Study-wide background: For post-vaccine samples, collection took place a median about 72 days after dose two, ranging from 14 to 241.

Once obtained from cultured CD4+ T cells, the DNA was sequenced using the Oncomine TCR Beta short-read assay. TCRdb redid the calling of the PCR reads with MiXCR, one entry per CDR3 protein. Among approximately 12,000 distinct CDR3 sequences, 40% to 55% were seen once, and the ten largest hold about 20%. Treatment described: roughly 11-day PBMC culture with coronavirus spike peptide pools or control peptides (ViraFEST assay). Worth noting for this clonotype: Its antigen is undetermined.

From germline, CDR1 is DFQATT and CDR2 SNEGSKA (reference sequence). V lost 3 bases and J 6 bases, leaving 20 bases between the germline ends. The CDR3 is 16 amino acids. Sample: CD4+ T cells from blood, cultured in vitro, taken before SARS-CoV-2 vaccination. The sequence derives from a human donor who had recovered from COVID-19. The rearrangement joins TRBV20-1 to TRBJ2-2; the D gene is possibly TRBD1 (6 bases). The chain's CDR3 is CSARVAQGKAPGELFF. The CDR3 DNA follows: TGCAGTGCTAGGGTTGCCCAGGGGAAAGCCCCCGGGGAGCTGTTTTTT.